Shown below are 24 T cell receptor beta chains from a single sample sequenced in a study of blood T cell repertoires in COVID-19. The repertoire was sequenced with immunoSEQ multiplex PCR; TCRdb's copy has only in-frame clones and lacks some. The sample carries about 140,000 clones, around four fifths recorded once. Input material: peripheral blood. The receptors come from a human donor in a cohort sampled during active COVID-19.

The chain uses TRBV2 and TRBJ2-2; D gene uncertain. V dropped 6 bases and J dropped 0 bases, with 11 bases sitting between them. This CDR3 comprises 15 residues. CDR1 is SNHLY and CDR2 is FYNNEI in the germline V gene. The CDR3 reads CASSPDVTNTGELFF. DNA of the CDR3: TGTGCCAGCAGCCCAGATGTCACGAACACCGGGGAGCTGTTTTTT.

The chain couples TRBV7-2 to TRBJ1-1; D possibly corresponds to TRBD1 (5 bases). The V end lost 4 bases, the J end lost 3 bases, and 21 bases lay between the germline ends. The CDR3 loop spans 17 amino acids. Looked up from germline, CDR1 is SGHTA and CDR2 is FQGNSA. CDR3 sequence: CASSSARTRAIYTEAFF. The CDR3 DNA reads TGTGCCAGCAGCTCCGCTAGAACCAGGGCTATTTACACTGAAGCTTTCTTT.

The chain couples TRBV24-1 to TRBJ2-1; 10 bases match TRBD2. The germline gives CDR1 KGHDR, CDR2 SFDVKD. V trimming: 5 bases; J trimming: 7 bases; junction bases outside the gene matches: 7. The CDR3 is made up of 15 amino acids. Here the CDR3 DNA reads TGTGCCACCAGTGGCCTAGCGGGAGACGAAAATGAGCAGTTCTTC. Protein: CATSGLAGDENEQFF.

V gene TRBV19 combines with J gene TRBJ2-5; perhaps TRBD1 as D (6 bases). Looked up from germline, CDR1 is LNHDA and CDR2 is SQIVND (reference sequence). V lost 10 bases, J lost 0 bases, and 12 bases lay in between. CDR3 length: 13 amino acids. CDR3 in amino acids: CATLGQNQETQYF. The CDR3 coding sequence is TGTGCCACCCTCGGACAGAACCAAGAGACCCAGTACTTC.

The chain combines TRBV27 with TRBJ2-4, with D possibly TRBD2 on 5 matching bases. The CDR3 is 15 residues long. V was shortened by 4 bases and J by 8 bases, with 18 bases between the two germline ends. CDR1 MNHEY and CDR2 SMNVEV come from the germline V gene (reference sequence). The chain's CDR3 is CASSSGLAWGDIQYF. CDR3 nucleotide sequence: TGTGCCAGCAGTTCGGGCCTGGCCTGGGGAGACATTCAGTACTTC.

The chain combines TRBV11-2 with TRBJ2-3; D perhaps matches TRBD1 (5 bases). This CDR3 is built from 16 residues. The germline gives CDR1 SGHAT, CDR2 FQNNGV. V shed 0 bases and J shed 6 bases, with 16 bases lying between them. The CDR3, as DNA: TGTGCCAGCAGCTTAGAGACAGTTCTAAACCGGGATACGCAGTATTTT. It encodes CASSLETVLNRDTQYF.

This chain joins TRBV30 and TRBJ2-4; D remains unclear. The CDR3 has 11 residues. Per the germline V gene, CDR1 is GTSNPN and CDR2 is SVGIG (reference sequence). The CDR3 region is CAYIVYDIQYF. The CDR3 DNA reads TGTGCTTATATTGTCTATGACATTCAGTACTTC.

J is TRBJ2-3 and V is TRBV6-5; TRBD1 is a possible D gene (6 bases). V gave up 6 bases and J gave up 1 base, with 11 bases separating them. CDR3 size: 14 residues. CDR1 and CDR2 from the germline V gene are MNHEY and SVGAGI. CDR3 region: CASRQGPGTDTQYF. DNA for the CDR3: TGTGCCAGCAGACAGGGCCCGGGCACAGATACGCAGTATTTT.

The chain links TRBV2 to TRBJ2-1; 10 bases agree with TRBD1. CDR3 size: 13 residues. CDR1 and CDR2 from the germline V gene are SNHLY and FYNNEI. The junction had 6 bases not matched to a gene; V was cut back by 8 bases and J by 8 bases. CDR3: CASSRDRGYEQFF. The CDR3 DNA follows: TGTGCCAGCTCCCGGGACAGGGGATATGAGCAGTTCTTC.

This clone was observed a handful of times. DNA for the CDR3: TGTGCCAGTAGTCCCGGGGGGTTTGTCGGAAAACTGTTTTTT. Its translation is CASSPGGFVGKLFF. The chain uses TRBV19 and TRBJ1-4; TRBD1 is a possible D gene (5 bases). Trimming took off 5 bases at V and 10 bases at J, with 17 bases between the two ends. CDR3 length: 14 residues. Germline V lookup: CDR1 LNHDA, CDR2 SQIVND (reference sequence).

The J gene is TRBJ2-3, the V gene TRBV6-5; weak D call: TRBD2 (6 bases). The V and J ends lost 8 bases and 5 bases respectively, with 14 bases between them. From germline, CDR1 is MNHEY and CDR2 SVGAGI. The CDR3 consists of 13 residues. The CDR3 here is CASGGTPKDTQYF. CDR3 DNA: TGTGCCAGCGGCGGGACTCCCAAAGATACGCAGTATTTT.

V is TRBV5-5 and J is TRBJ1-2, with 8 positions matching TRBD1. The CDR3 has 15 residues. With V trimmed by 0 bases and J by 8 bases, 9 bases remained unmatched. Germline CDR1 reads SGHKS; CDR2 reads YYEKEE (reference sequence). The DNA of the CDR3 is TGTGCCAGCAGCTTGGTCGACCAGGGGGCGTGGGGCTACACCTTC. Amino acid sequence: CASSLVDQGAWGYTF.

The genes are TRBV5-1 and TRBJ2-1, with D possibly being TRBD2 (6 bases). Between the trimmed V and J ends, which lost 0 bases and 2 bases, there was a span of 9 bases. Per the germline V gene, CDR1 is SGHRS and CDR2 is YFSETQ. The CDR3 has 15 residues. The DNA of the CDR3 is TGCGCCAGCAGCTTGGACGGAGGGACCTACAATGAGCAGTTCTTC. Residues: CASSLDGGTYNEQFF.

In the case of this clone: A clone one base away is much larger, so this may be a read error. The chain employs TRBV19 and TRBJ1-1, with D tentatively TRBD1 (6 bases). CDR1 is LNHDA, CDR2 SQIVND, per germline (reference sequence). CDR3 length: 16 residues. V lost 8 bases to trimming and J lost 1 base, with 20 bases between them. In DNA, the CDR3 is TGTGCCAGTCGATGGACAGAGAGGACGAGGAACACTGAAGCTTTCTTT. It is translated as CASRWTERTRNTEAFF.

V usage is TRBV18 and J usage is TRBJ2-1, with 9 bases lining up with TRBD2. Germline V CDR1 and CDR2: KGHSH, LQKENI. V was pared by 3 bases and J by 6 bases, with 6 bases of the junction left unmatched. The CDR3 is 15 residues long. The CDR3 coding sequence is TGTGCCAGCTCACCTTCAGGGACTAGCACCAATGAGCAGTTCTTC. Its translation is CASSPSGTSTNEQFF.

This clone was seen only a few times. V and J are TRBV3-1 (or the pseudogene TRBV3-2) and TRBJ1-1; D is undetermined. Trimming shortened V by 2 bases and J by 1 base, and 5 bases separated the two germline ends. This CDR3 contains 13 residues. Looked up from germline, CDR1 is LGHDT and CDR2 is YNNKEL (reference sequence). The CDR3 here is CASSQSGNTEAFF. The CDR3 bases are TGTGCCAGCAGCCAATCAGGGAACACTGAAGCTTTCTTT.

This clone was picked up one time. The CDR3: CASSQAMGGSYNEQFF. The CDR3 bases are TGTGCCAGCAGCCAAGCAATGGGGGGCTCCTACAATGAGCAGTTCTTC. The chain uses TRBV3-1 (or the pseudogene TRBV3-2) and TRBJ2-1; tentative D call: TRBD2 (6 bases). V lost 1 base to trimming and J lost 0 bases, with 10 bases between them. Germline V gene sequence: CDR1 LGHDT, CDR2 YNNKEL (reference sequence). The CDR3 sequence is 16 residues long.

This chain connects TRBV4-1 to TRBJ2-5; D is possibly TRBD2 (5 bases). V was pared by 3 bases and J by 2 bases, with 10 bases between. Germline lookup yields CDR1 MGHRA and CDR2 YSYEKL. The CDR3 is 14 residues long. For the CDR3, the DNA is TGCGCCAGCAGCCATAATACGGGACAAGAGACCCAGTACTTC. Protein sequence: CASSHNTGQETQYF.

The gene calls are TRBV13 and TRBJ2-7; 9 bases map to TRBD1. Germline CDR1 is PRHDT and CDR2 is FYEKMQ (reference sequence). This CDR3 contains 14 residues. The junction had 4 bases not matched to a gene; V was cut back by 4 bases and J by 3 bases. CDR3 in amino acids: CASSSRDRVYEQYF. In nucleotides, the CDR3 is TGTGCCAGCAGCTCCCGGGACAGGGTCTACGAGCAGTACTTC.

The gene calls are TRBV18 and TRBJ2-7, with 9 bases aligning to TRBD1. Trimming took 3 bases from V and 7 from J; bases not matched to a gene: 7. Germline V lookup: CDR1 KGHSH, CDR2 LQKENI. This CDR3 region has 14 residues. CDR3 nucleotide sequence: TGTGCCAGCTCACCCCCGGGACAGGGTAGGGAGCAGTACTTC. Translated: CASSPPGQGREQYF.

The rearrangement joins TRBV7-9 to TRBJ2-5; TRBD1 is a possible D gene (5 bases). Germline V gene sequence: CDR1 SEHNR, CDR2 FQNEAQ (reference sequence). V lost 1 base, J lost 5 bases, and 14 bases lay in between. The CDR3 totals 15 residues. The CDR3 nucleotides read TGTGCCAGCAGCTTAGGGGCCTCAGGGTGGGAGACCCAGTACTTC. This translates into CASSLGASGWETQYF. The full variable domain, its missing parts supplied by reference TRBV7-9 and TRBJ2-5, is DTGVSQNPRHKITKRGQNVTFRCDPISEHNRLYWYRQTLGQGPEFLTYFQNEAQLEKSRLLSDRFSAERPKGSFSTLEIQRTEQGDSAMYLCASSLGASGWETQYFGPGTRLLVL.

J is TRBJ1-2 and V is TRBV5-4, with D maybe TRBD1 (6 bases). The CDR3 runs 13 residues. V was shortened by 3 bases and J by 4 bases, with 10 bases between the two germline ends. Looked up from germline, CDR1 is SGHNT and CDR2 is YYREEE (reference sequence). The CDR3 is CASSSGQLYGYTF. DNA of the CDR3: TGTGCCAGCAGCTCCGGACAGCTCTATGGCTACACCTTC.

The chain couples TRBV11-2 to TRBJ1-2; TRBD1 agrees at 8 bases. Trimming at V came to 5 bases and at J to 8 bases, leaving 10 bases not matched to a gene. This CDR3 contains 14 residues. In germline, CDR1 is SGHAT, CDR2 FQNNGV. The CDR3 sequence: CASSALQGDGGYTF. The CDR3 DNA reads as TGTGCCAGCAGCGCGTTACAGGGGGATGGAGGCTACACCTTC. Using reference TRBV11-2 and TRBJ1-2 for the parts outside the CDR3, the full variable domain is EAGVAQSPRYKIIEKRQSVAFWCNPISGHATLYWYQQILGQGPKLLIQFQNNGVVDDSQLPKDRFSAERLKGVDSTLKIQPAKLEDSAVYLCASSALQGDGGYTFGSGTRLTVV.

The chain couples TRBV4-3 to TRBJ1-5, with D hard to call. The CDR3 runs 13 residues. The V gene's germline CDR1 is LGHNA and CDR2 YSLEER. V lost 0 bases and J 4 bases, leaving 4 bases between the germline ends. CDR3 nucleotide sequence: TGCGCCAGCAGCCAAGATTATAATCAGCCCCAGCATTTT. This encodes CASSQDYNQPQHF.